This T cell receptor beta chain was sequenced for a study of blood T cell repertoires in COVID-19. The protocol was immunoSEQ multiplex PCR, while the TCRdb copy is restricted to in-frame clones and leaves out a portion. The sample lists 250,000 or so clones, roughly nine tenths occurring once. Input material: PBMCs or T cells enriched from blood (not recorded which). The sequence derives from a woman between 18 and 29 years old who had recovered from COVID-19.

The chain's CDR3 is CASSQGDGRGINEQFF. In DNA form, the CDR3 reads TGTGCCAGCAGCCAAGGGGATGGCAGGGGGATCAATGAGCAGTTCTTC. The chain links TRBV3-1 (or the pseudogene TRBV3-2) to TRBJ2-1; 7 bases are a match to TRBD1. V lost 1 base to trimming and J lost 6 bases; unmatched junction nucleotides: 9. The germline V gene encodes CDR1 LGHDT and CDR2 YNNKEL (reference sequence). The CDR3 consists of 16 residues.